The entry below gives a single T cell receptor beta chain sequence along with its context. The target antigen is unknown. This sample was taken from a study of blood T cells in healthy people across ages. Overall study results and limits: Any conclusive comparison of naive versus antigen-experienced cells was prevented by using unsorted PBMCs.

The second PCR ran about 6 to 12 cycles with a sample-barcoded 5' primer and J-beta primers. MiXCR was run by TCRdb on the 5' RACE reads, yielding one entry per CDR3 protein. Seen here are hundreds of thousands of distinct CDR3 sequences, roughly 25% observed once, and the top ten hold 9.4%. There are 16 residues in the CDR3. Germline values: CDR1 SGHAT, CDR2 FQNNGV. This same sample was also taken into another study, of T cells of mothers and their children.

This receptor was identified in a boy between 5 and 17 years old in good health. V usage is TRBV11-2 and J usage is TRBJ2-1, with D maybe TRBD1 (5 bases). The J call could be wrong; TRBJ2-5 is a better fit for the DNA end. Sequencing used blood. The CDR3 region has the DNA TGTGCCAGCACCCCTACTAATCCAGGGTCAGGCGAGACCCAGTACTTC. Translating it yields CASTPTNPGSGETQYF.